Each of the 3 T cell receptor beta chains below was sequenced from the same sample in a study of T cells after yellow fever vaccination. TCRdb called the 5' RACE reads again in MiXCR, with one record for every CDR3 protein. Among some 320,000 distinct CDR3 sequences, approximately 9% were seen once, and the ten largest hold under 20%. The material was PBMCs, obtained on the day of the first yellow fever vaccination. The receptors were gathered from a man aged 18 to 35 who received the YFV17D yellow fever vaccine.

The V gene is TRBV5-1, the J gene TRBJ1-1, with D possibly being TRBD1 (6 bases). Germline V CDR1 and CDR2: SGHRS, YFSETQ. Trimming took 6 bases from V and 4 from J, leaving 19 bases between them. The CDR3 has 15 residues. The CDR3 here is CASTYVTGTSTEAFF. CDR3 DNA: TGCGCCAGCACCTATGTCACAGGGACTTCCACTGAAGCTTTCTTT.

This clonotype was counted many times. The chain recombines TRBV5-1 with TRBJ2-7; 7 bases line up with TRBD1. Germline V gene lookup returns CDR1 SGHRS and CDR2 YFSETQ. This CDR3 region has 14 residues. The trim removed 3 bases at V and 0 bases at J, leaving 3 bases unmatched. The CDR3, as DNA: TGCGCCAGCAGCTCCTGGACAGGCTCCTACGAGCAGTACTTC. It encodes CASSSWTGSYEQYF.

This clonotype has just a few counts. The rearrangement links TRBV4-3 to TRBJ2-2; D is perhaps TRBD1 or TRBD2 (5 bases each). The CDR3 totals 16 residues. From germline, CDR1 is LGHNA and CDR2 YSLEER. Between the trimmed V and J ends, which lost 2 bases and 4 bases, there was a span of 14 bases. The CDR3 reads CASSQRMGDRTGELFF. In nucleotides, the CDR3 is TGCGCCAGCAGCCAAAGGATGGGGGACCGCACCGGGGAGCTGTTTTTT.